The 12 T cell receptor beta chains presented below share a single source sample, sequenced in a study of long-term antiretroviral therapy in people with HIV. immunoSEQ v3.0 was run at survey level. Some clones are missing from TCRdb's copy, which holds only in-frame ones; the method was immunoSEQ multiplex PCR. The data show tens of thousands of clones, around 83% seen once. Source: unsorted PBMCs, taken 3 years after starting antiretroviral therapy. These receptors were taken from a man aged 50 to 60 with HIV.

The chain has TRBV18 and TRBJ2-1; 11 bases agree with TRBD1. In germline, CDR1 is KGHSH, CDR2 LQKENI. Germline trimming cut 6 bases from V and 10 bases from J; bases unmatched to any gene: 5. CDR3 length: 13 residues. CDR3 DNA: TGTGCCAGCTCCGGACAGGGGGCATGGGAGCAGTTCTTC. Translation: CASSGQGAWEQFF.

The chain employs TRBV2 and TRBJ1-4, with D maybe TRBD1 (5 bases). V was shortened by 6 bases and J by 0 bases, with 8 bases between the two germline ends. The germline V gene encodes CDR1 SNHLY and CDR2 FYNNEI. The CDR3 spans 14 residues. DNA for the CDR3: TGTGCCAGCAGCCCGACAGCAACTAATGAAAAACTGTTTTTT. As protein: CASSPTATNEKLFF.

This clone was observed a single time. This chain links TRBV5-1 with TRBJ2-2; TRBD1 agrees at 9 bases. Germline CDR1 is SGHRS and CDR2 is YFSETQ. The V segment lost 0 bases and the J segment 5 bases; nucleotides outside the gene matches: 5. There are 16 residues in the CDR3. CDR3 sequence reads: CASSLGPGTGTGELFF. The CDR3, as DNA: TGCGCCAGCAGCTTGGGTCCCGGGACAGGGACCGGGGAGCTGTTTTTT.

The sample holds one count of this clone. The rearrangement uses TRBV7-9 and TRBJ2-1; 12 nucleotides agree with TRBD2. Germline CDR1 SEHNR, CDR2 FQNEAQ (reference sequence). V lost 0 bases, J lost 7 bases, and 4 bases stayed unmatched. The CDR3 extends over 16 amino acids. CDR3 region: CASSLAWTSGENEQFF. The DNA of the CDR3 is TGTGCCAGCAGCTTAGCCTGGACTAGCGGGGAAAATGAGCAGTTCTTC.

J is TRBJ2-4 and V is TRBV28; the D gene is possibly TRBD2 (5 bases). CDR1 is MDHEN and CDR2 is SYDVKM in the germline V gene. V lost 8 bases and J 0 bases, leaving 8 bases between the germline ends. This CDR3 is built from 13 residues. This CDR3 reads CASGGLAKNIQYF. In DNA form, the CDR3 reads TGTGCCAGCGGAGGCTTAGCCAAAAACATTCAGTACTTC.

The chain recombines TRBV7-2 with TRBJ2-7; 9 bases are shared with TRBD1. The CDR3 totals 14 residues. In germline, CDR1 is SGHTA, CDR2 FQGNSA. After removal of 5 bases from V and 3 bases from J, the junction contained 5 bases not matched to a gene. CDR3 coding DNA: TGTGCCAGCAGCCCAGGGACAGGGTTCTACGAGCAGTACTTC. Residues: CASSPGTGFYEQYF.

This sequence joins TRBV6-1 and TRBJ2-5; 11 positions match TRBD2. The J segment lost 5 bases and the V segment lost 6 bases, leaving 2 bases of the junction unmatched. This CDR3 spans 13 amino acids. CDR1 and CDR2 from the germline V gene are MNHNS and SASEGT. CDR3 in amino acids: CASRSSGRETQYF. CDR3 DNA sequence: TGTGCCAGCAGATCTAGCGGGAGGGAGACCCAGTACTTC.

The V call is TRBV6-5, the J call TRBJ1-6; TRBD1 matches 7 bases. CDR3 size: 14 residues. Germline V gene lookup returns CDR1 MNHEY and CDR2 SVGAGI. The V segment lost 2 bases and the J segment 7 bases; nucleotides outside the gene matches: 2. The CDR3 nucleotides are TGTGCCAGCAGTTACGGGACAGAGAATTCACCCCTCCACTTT. Its translation is CASSYGTENSPLHF.

This clone was counted once. The rearrangement links TRBV7-3 to TRBJ2-3, with 8 bases that match TRBD2. The germline CDR1 and CDR2 sequences are SGHTA and FQGTGA. Trimming cost V 2 bases and J 0 bases; bases outside gene matches: 4. The CDR3 runs 16 residues. CDR3 nucleotide sequence: TGTGCCAGCAGCTTAGGTGGCGGGGGGAGCACAGATACGCAGTATTTT. Encoded protein: CASSLGGGGSTDTQYF.

V is TRBV7-2 and J is TRBJ2-1; a possible D gene is TRBD2 (6 bases). Trimming shortened V by 2 bases and J by 9 bases, and 17 bases separated the two germline ends. The CDR3 loop spans 15 amino acids. Germline CDR1 and CDR2: SGHTA and FQGNSA. The CDR3 DNA reads as TGTGCCAGCAGCTTAACTGGAGGGCCTAAGGGTGAGCAGTTCTTC. Encoded protein: CASSLTGGPKGEQFF.

The V gene is TRBV5-1, the J gene TRBJ2-1, with D perhaps TRBD1 or TRBD2 (6 bases each). Trimming stripped 3 bases from V and 6 bases from J, with 13 bases between. CDR3 size: 14 residues. Germline-derived CDR1 and CDR2 are SGHRS and YFSETQ. The CDR3 coding sequence is TGCGCCAGCAGCTGGGGGGACACCTCCAATGAGCAGTTCTTC. This encodes CASSWGDTSNEQFF.

This clone was found a few times. The rearrangement uses TRBV30 and TRBJ1-6; 8 bases fit TRBD1. Unmatched junction bases numbered 10, after V lost 2 bases and J lost 4 bases. CDR1 and CDR2 (germline): GTSNPN, SVGIG (reference sequence). This CDR3 has 17 amino acids. Here the CDR3 DNA reads TGTGCCTGGAGTCGGGACAGGACTTATCGATATAATTCACCCCTCCACTTT. It codes for CAWSRDRTYRYNSPLHF.